This TCR beta chain came from a study of T-cell memory formation after mild COVID-19. Germline CDR1 SGDLS, CDR2 YYNGEE. CDR3 length: 14 residues. The junction had 1 base not matched to a gene; V was cut back by 3 bases and J by 2 bases. Whole-study findings and limits: Clonal second-wave expansions that peaked on day 37 had unconfirmed SARS-CoV-2 specificity. Later expanders leaned toward CD4+, whereas clones contracting from day 15 to 85 were balanced CD4/CD8. Researchers found some responding clones in pre-infection memory, a sign that cross-reactive memory joined. CM and EM subsets held most contracting CD4+ clones; EMRA held CD8+ ones.

TCRdb re-called the 5' RACE reads through MiXCR, storing one row per CDR3 protein. The sample lists about 270,000 distinct CDR3 sequences, around 15% occurring once. This clonotype was found a few times. The antigen remains undetermined. The rearrangement joins TRBV9 to TRBJ2-5; TRBD2 matches at 10 bases. Sample: PBMCs or a T cell subset sorted from them (not recorded which). The receptor was derived from a young man who had mild COVID-19 (a few samples of this study predate the infection). Cell type and time point are not known. The CDR3 DNA reads as TGTGCCAGCAGCGCGGGACTAGCGCAAGAGACCCAGTACTTC. This encodes CASSAGLAQETQYF.